A single sample is the source of the 15 T cell receptor beta chains below, sequenced in a study of T cells in Graves' hyperthyroidism and ophthalmopathy. RNA transcripts provided the source from which TCR beta CDR3 regions were amplified. The TCR CDR3 first-round RT-PCR relied on the HTBI primer set. From the multiplex PCR reads, TCRdb called clonotypes with MiXCR, one entry per CDR3 protein. The table shows a few hundred thousand distinct CDR3 sequences, with about 17% occurring only once. Sequenced sample: blood. The receptors originated from a woman in her fifties or sixties with Graves' ophthalmopathy.

The chain has TRBV20-1 and TRBJ1-6, with unresolved D. With 6 bases removed from V and 0 bases from J, the gap between germline ends came to 15 bases. CDR3 length: 16 residues. Germline CDR1 reads DFQATT; CDR2 reads SNEGSKA (reference sequence). The CDR3 DNA follows: TGCAGTGCCCCCAATCGAGTACTCTCCTATAATTCACCCCTCCACTTT. Translated, it gives CSAPNRVLSYNSPLHF.

The J gene is TRBJ2-1, the V gene TRBV6-2 or TRBV6-3, with D perhaps TRBD2 (6 bases). Per the germline V gene, CDR1 is MNHEY and CDR2 is SVGEGT. CDR3 size: 11 residues. Trimming shortened V by 11 bases and J by 7 bases, and 12 bases separated the two germline ends. Written as DNA, the CDR3 is TGTGCCTCCGGGACTCCGAATGAGCAGTTCTTC. Amino acids: CASGTPNEQFF.

This clonotype was counted ten times or more. The chain employs TRBV7-2 and TRBJ1-5; a weak D match, TRBD1 (5 bases). Trimming pared 5 bases from V and 9 bases from J, leaving 20 bases between. The germline V gene has CDR1 SGHTA and CDR2 FQGNSA. The CDR3 sequence is 15 residues long. CDR3 nucleotides: TGTGCCAGCAGCCCCGACAAGGGGTCGGGAGGGCCCCAGCATTTT. Its protein product is CASSPDKGSGGPQHF. Full variable domain (missing parts from reference TRBV7-2 and TRBJ1-5): GAGVSQSPSNKVTEKGKDVELRCDPISGHTALYWYRQSLGQGLEFLIYFQGNSAPDKSGLPSDRFSAERTGGSVSTLTIQRTQQEDSAVYLCASSPDKGSGGPQHFGDGTRLSIL.

This clonotype was counted many times. The chain uses TRBV12-3 or TRBV12-4 and TRBJ2-3, with TRBD2 matching over 8 bases. V lost 5 bases, J lost 4 bases, and 11 bases stayed unmatched. The CDR3 is made up of 16 amino acids. Here the CDR3 reads CASSAAGLGLSDTQYF. The CDR3 bases are TGTGCCAGCAGTGCGGCGGGACTAGGTCTTTCAGATACGCAGTATTTT.

For this clonotype: One end of the junction is discordant with germline, which a read error may explain. The V gene is TRBV9, the J gene TRBJ2-2, with 7 bases lining up with TRBD1. This CDR3 has 17 amino acids. Germline V gene lookup returns CDR1 SGDLS and CDR2 YYNGEE. The chain's CDR3 is CVSSVGSSGQFTGELFF. For the CDR3, the DNA is TGTGTCAGCAGCGTAGGCAGCTCGGGACAGTTCACCGGGGAGCTGTTTTTT.

This rearrangement joins TRBV7-9 to TRBJ2-1, with D possibly matching TRBD1 (6 bases). The CDR3 extends over 14 amino acids. V was trimmed by 4 bases and J by 10 bases, leaving 17 bases between them. Germline V gene sequence: CDR1 SEHNR, CDR2 FQNEAQ (reference sequence). The CDR3 DNA follows: TGTGCCAGCAGCTCACTTAGGACAGACGCCGAGCAGTTCTTC. Residues: CASSSLRTDAEQFF.

This clonotype has just a few counts. At one end the junction does not follow the germline gene, possibly because of a read error. The DNA of the CDR3 is TGCGCCAGCAGCCAAGACCTAGCGGGAGGCACAGGTACGCAGTATTTT. Translated, it gives CASSQDLAGGTGTQYF. J is TRBJ2-3 and V is TRBV4-3; TRBD2 agrees at 11 bases. There are 16 residues in the CDR3. Germline assignment: CDR1 LGHNA and CDR2 YSLEER.

The V gene is TRBV10-3, the J gene TRBJ1-1; D unresolved. V shed 0 bases and J shed 7 bases, with 6 bases lying between them. The germline CDR1 and CDR2 sequences are ENHRY and SYGVKD. This CDR3 region has 12 residues. CDR3 DNA sequence: TGTGCCATCAGTGAGTCGACGAGTGAAGCTTTCTTT. Its translation is CAISESTSEAFF.

The CDR3 region has the DNA TGTGCCAGTGGACGGGACTCCTCCTACAATGAGCAGTTCTTC. The encoded protein is CASGRDSSYNEQFF. The J gene is TRBJ2-1, the V gene TRBV6-2 or TRBV6-3; D is possibly TRBD2 (6 bases). The CDR3 spans 14 residues. The V gene's germline CDR1 is MNHEY and CDR2 SVGEGT. With 9 bases removed from V and 0 bases from J, the gap between germline ends came to 12 bases.

This clonotype occurred a few times. It may be a read error: a sequence one base away is much more abundant. The CDR3 DNA reads TGCGCCAGCAGCACCCATAAGACTAGCGGGAGTACCTACAATGAGCAGTTCTTC. This gives the protein CASSTHKTSGSTYNEQFF. The chain links TRBV5-1 to TRBJ2-1; TRBD2 agrees at 12 bases. Looked up from germline, CDR1 is SGHRS and CDR2 is YFSETQ. V shed 4 bases and J 2 bases; nucleotides not matched to a gene: 10. The CDR3 sequence is 18 residues long.

This clonotype was observed many times. The chain couples TRBV2 to TRBJ2-7; 7 bases are shared with TRBD1. Trimming at V came to 0 bases and at J to 3 bases, leaving 5 bases not matched to a gene. Germline V gives CDR1 SNHLY, CDR2 FYNNEI. This CDR3 is built from 15 residues. For the CDR3, the DNA is TGTGCCAGCAGTGAAGCGCTTGGGACAGTCTACGAGCAGTACTTC. Protein product: CASSEALGTVYEQYF.

This clonotype came up many times. The rearrangement uses TRBV6-1 and TRBJ1-2, with 8 bases fitting TRBD1. Trimming took 8 bases from V and 7 from J; bases not matched to a gene: 12. The CDR3 is 14 residues long. Germline CDR1 reads MNHNS; CDR2 reads SASEGT. The CDR3, as DNA: TGTGCCAGCCTCCAACGACAGGGGTACTTTGGCTACACCTTC. Translating gives CASLQRQGYFGYTF.

This clonotype was recorded only once. This rearrangement joins TRBV9 to TRBJ1-2; 9 nucleotides match TRBD1. V trimming: 0 bases; J trimming: 2 bases; junction bases outside the gene matches: 2. Germline loops: CDR1 SGDLS, CDR2 YYNGEE. The CDR3 consists of 15 residues. The chain's CDR3 is CASSVDGTGNYGYTF. The CDR3 DNA is TGTGCCAGCAGCGTAGATGGGACAGGGAACTATGGCTACACCTTC.

There are many counts of this clonotype. The chain uses TRBV2 and TRBJ1-4, with TRBD1 as a possible D gene (5 bases). V lost 1 base and J 7 bases, leaving 13 bases between the germline ends. Per the germline V gene, CDR1 is SNHLY and CDR2 is FYNNEI. The CDR3 contains 15 residues. The CDR3 sequence: CASSEVGAGTEKLFF. CDR3 sequence (DNA): TGTGCCAGCAGTGAAGTGGGAGCAGGGACTGAAAAACTGTTTTTT.

This clonotype was detected many times. The genes are TRBV20-1 and TRBJ2-7; D unresolved. V was trimmed by 5 bases and J by 5 bases, leaving 13 bases between them. Germline V gene data show CDR1 as DFQATT and CDR2 as SNEGSKA (reference sequence). The CDR3 totals 12 residues. The CDR3 loop reads CSAGYGRDEQYF. The CDR3 DNA sequence: TGCAGTGCTGGTTATGGTAGGGACGAGCAGTACTTC.